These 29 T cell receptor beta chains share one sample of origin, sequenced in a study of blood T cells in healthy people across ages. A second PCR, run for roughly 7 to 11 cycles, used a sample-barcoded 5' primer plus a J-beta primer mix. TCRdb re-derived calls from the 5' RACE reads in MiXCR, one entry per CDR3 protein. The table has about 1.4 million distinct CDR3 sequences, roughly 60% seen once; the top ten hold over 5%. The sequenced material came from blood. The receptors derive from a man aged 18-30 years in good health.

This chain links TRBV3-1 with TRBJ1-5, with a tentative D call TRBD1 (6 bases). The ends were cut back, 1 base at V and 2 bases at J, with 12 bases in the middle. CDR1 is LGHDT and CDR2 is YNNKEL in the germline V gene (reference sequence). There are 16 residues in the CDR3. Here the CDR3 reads CASSQAGQIGNQPQHF. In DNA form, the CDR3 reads TGTGCCAGCAGCCAAGCTGGACAGATCGGCAATCAGCCCCAGCATTTT. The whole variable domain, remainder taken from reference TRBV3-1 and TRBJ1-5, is DTAVSQTPKYLVTQMGNDKSIKCEQNLGHDTMYWYKQDSKKFLKIMFSYNNKELIINETVPNRFSPKSPDKAHLNLHINSLELGDSAVYFCASSQAGQIGNQPQHFGDGTRLSIL.

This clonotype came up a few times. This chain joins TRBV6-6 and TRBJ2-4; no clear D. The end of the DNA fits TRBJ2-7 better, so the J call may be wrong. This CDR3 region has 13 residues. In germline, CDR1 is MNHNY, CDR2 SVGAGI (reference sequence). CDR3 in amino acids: CASTKGRYYEQYF. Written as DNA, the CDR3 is TGTGCCAGCACCAAAGGCAGATACTACGAGCAGTACTTC.

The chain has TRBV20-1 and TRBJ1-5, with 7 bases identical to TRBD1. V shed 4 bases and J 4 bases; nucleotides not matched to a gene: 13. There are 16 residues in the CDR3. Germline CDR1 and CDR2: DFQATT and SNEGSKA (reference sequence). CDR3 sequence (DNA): TGCAGTGCTACCATACAGGAGGGGGCCCGGAATCAGCCCCAGCATTTT. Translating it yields CSATIQEGARNQPQHF.

The chain's CDR3 is CSAPSSSYNEQFF. As DNA, the CDR3 is TGCAGTGCCCCCAGTTCTTCCTACAATGAGCAGTTCTTC. The V gene is TRBV20-1, the J gene TRBJ2-1; D ambiguous. V was clipped by 6 bases and J by 1 base, with 10 bases between them. Germline V CDR1 and CDR2: DFQATT, SNEGSKA (reference sequence). The CDR3 spans 13 residues.

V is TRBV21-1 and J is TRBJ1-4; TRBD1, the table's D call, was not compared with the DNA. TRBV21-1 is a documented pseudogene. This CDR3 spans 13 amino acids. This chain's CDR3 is CASSKRQEQGLFF. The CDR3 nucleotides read TGTGCCAGCAGCAAGAGACAGGAACAAGGACTGTTTTTT.

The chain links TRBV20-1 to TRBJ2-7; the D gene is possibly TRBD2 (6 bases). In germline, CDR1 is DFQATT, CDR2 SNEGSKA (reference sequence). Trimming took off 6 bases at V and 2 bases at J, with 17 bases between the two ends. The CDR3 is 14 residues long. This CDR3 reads CSAAGTLGTYEQYF. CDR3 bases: TGCAGTGCAGCAGGGACTTTAGGGACCTACGAGCAGTACTTC.

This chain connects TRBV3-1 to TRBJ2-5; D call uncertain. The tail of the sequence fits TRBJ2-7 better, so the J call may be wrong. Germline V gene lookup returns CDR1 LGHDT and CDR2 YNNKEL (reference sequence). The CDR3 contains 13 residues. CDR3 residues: CASSQVLGAEQYF. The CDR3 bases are TGTGCCAGCAGCCAAGTTTTGGGCGCCGAGCAGTACTTC.

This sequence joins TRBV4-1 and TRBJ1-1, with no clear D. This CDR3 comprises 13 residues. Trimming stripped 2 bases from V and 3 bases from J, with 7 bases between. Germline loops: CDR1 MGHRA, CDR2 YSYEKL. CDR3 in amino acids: CASSQNRHTEAFF. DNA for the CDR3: TGCGCCAGCAGCCAAAACCGGCACACTGAAGCTTTCTTT.

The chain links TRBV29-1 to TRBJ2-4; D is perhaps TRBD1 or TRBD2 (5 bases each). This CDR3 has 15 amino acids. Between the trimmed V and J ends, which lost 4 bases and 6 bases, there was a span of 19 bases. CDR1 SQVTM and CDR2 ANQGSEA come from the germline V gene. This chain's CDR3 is CSVAGRWTERNIQYF. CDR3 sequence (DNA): TGCAGCGTTGCGGGACGATGGACGGAGCGAAACATTCAGTACTTC.

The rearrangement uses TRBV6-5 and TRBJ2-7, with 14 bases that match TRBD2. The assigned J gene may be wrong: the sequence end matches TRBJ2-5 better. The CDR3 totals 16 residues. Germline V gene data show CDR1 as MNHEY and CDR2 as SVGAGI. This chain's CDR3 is CASSSTSGGAYETQYF. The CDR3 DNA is TGTGCCAGCAGCTCGACTAGCGGGGGGGCCTATGAGACCCAGTACTTC.

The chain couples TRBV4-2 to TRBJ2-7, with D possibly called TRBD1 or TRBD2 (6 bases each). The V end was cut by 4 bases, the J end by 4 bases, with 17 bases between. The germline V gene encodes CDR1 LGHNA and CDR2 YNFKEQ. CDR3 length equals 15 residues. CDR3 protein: CASSPTTGRTYEQYF. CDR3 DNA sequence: TGTGCCAGCAGCCCCACCACAGGGAGGACTTACGAGCAGTACTTC.

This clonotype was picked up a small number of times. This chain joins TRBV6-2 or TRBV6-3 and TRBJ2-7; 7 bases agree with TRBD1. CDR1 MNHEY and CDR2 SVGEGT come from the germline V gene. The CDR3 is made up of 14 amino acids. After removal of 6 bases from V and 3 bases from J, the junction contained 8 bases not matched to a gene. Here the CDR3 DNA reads TGTGCCAGCAGCTCCCCCGACAGGGTCTACGAGCAGTACTTC. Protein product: CASSSPDRVYEQYF.

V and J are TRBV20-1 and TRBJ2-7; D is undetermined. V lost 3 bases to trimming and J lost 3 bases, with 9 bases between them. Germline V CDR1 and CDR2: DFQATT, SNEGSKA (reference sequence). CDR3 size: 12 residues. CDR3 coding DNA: TGCAGTGCTAGGAGGCCGCTCTACGAGCAGTACTTC. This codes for CSARRPLYEQYF.

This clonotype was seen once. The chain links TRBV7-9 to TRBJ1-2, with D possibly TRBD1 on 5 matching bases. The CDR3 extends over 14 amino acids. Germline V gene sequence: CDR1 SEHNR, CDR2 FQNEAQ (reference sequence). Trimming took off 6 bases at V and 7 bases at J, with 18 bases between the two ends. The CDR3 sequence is CASSKGRDLCGYTF. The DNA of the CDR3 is TGTGCCAGCAGTAAGGGCAGGGACCTATGTGGCTACACCTTC.

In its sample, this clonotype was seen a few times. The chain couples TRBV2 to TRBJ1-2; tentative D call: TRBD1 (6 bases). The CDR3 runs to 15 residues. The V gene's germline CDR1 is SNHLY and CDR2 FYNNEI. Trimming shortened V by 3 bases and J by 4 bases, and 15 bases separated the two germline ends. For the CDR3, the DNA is TGTGCCAGCAGTGACCTCGGACAGAGGCTCTATGGCTACACCTTC. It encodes CASSDLGQRLYGYTF. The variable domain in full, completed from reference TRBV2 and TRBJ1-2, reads EPEVTQTPSHQVTQMGQEVILRCVPISNHLYFYWYRQILGQKVEFLVSFYNNEISEKSEIFDDQFSVERPDGSNFTLKIRSTKLEDSAMYFCASSDLGQRLYGYTFGSGTRLTVV.

DNA of the CDR3: TGTGCCAGCAGCTTCCCACAGGGGCGCGATCCTAATGAAAAACTGTTTTTT. Translation gives CASSFPQGRDPNEKLFF. The chain couples TRBV7-9 to TRBJ1-4; TRBD1 aligns across 7 bases. The CDR3 sequence is 17 residues long. Trimming removed 3 bases from V and 3 bases from J; junction bases left unmatched: 10. Per the germline V gene, CDR1 is SEHNR and CDR2 is FQNEAQ (reference sequence).

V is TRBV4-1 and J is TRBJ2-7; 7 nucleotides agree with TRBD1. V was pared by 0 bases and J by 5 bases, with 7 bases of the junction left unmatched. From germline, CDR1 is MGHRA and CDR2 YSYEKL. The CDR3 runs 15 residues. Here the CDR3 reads CASSQDRDRGHEQYF. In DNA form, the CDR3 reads TGCGCCAGCAGCCAAGATCGGGACAGAGGGCACGAGCAGTACTTC.

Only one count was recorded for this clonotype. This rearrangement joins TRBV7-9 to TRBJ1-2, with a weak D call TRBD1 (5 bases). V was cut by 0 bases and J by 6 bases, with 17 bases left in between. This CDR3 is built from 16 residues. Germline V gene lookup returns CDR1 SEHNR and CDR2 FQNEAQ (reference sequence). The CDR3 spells CASSLAVGGTSNGYTF. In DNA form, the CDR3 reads TGTGCCAGCAGCTTAGCGGTGGGGGGGACGTCTAATGGCTACACCTTC.

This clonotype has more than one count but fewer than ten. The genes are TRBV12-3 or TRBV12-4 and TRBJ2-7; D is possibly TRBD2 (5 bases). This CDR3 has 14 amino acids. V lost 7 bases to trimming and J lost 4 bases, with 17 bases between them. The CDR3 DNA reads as TGTGCCAGCAAAGGGCATGAGAGGGAGTACGAGCAGTACTTC. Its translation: CASKGHEREYEQYF.

CDR3 nucleotide sequence: TGTGCCAGCAGTAATACAGGGCGCGACTATGGCTACACCTTC. Amino acids: CASSNTGRDYGYTF. V gene TRBV6-1 combines with J gene TRBJ1-2, with TRBD1 as a possible D gene (6 bases). The CDR3 spans 14 residues. Germline assignment: CDR1 MNHNS and CDR2 SASEGT. The V end was cut by 5 bases, the J end by 3 bases, with 13 bases between.

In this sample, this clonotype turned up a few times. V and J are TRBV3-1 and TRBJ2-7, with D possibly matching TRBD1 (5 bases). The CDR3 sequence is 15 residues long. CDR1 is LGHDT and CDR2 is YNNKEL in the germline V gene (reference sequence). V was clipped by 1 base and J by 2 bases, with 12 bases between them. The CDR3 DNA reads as TGTGCCAGCAGCCAAGTTCTCGACAGCCCCTACGAGCAGTACTTC. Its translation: CASSQVLDSPYEQYF.

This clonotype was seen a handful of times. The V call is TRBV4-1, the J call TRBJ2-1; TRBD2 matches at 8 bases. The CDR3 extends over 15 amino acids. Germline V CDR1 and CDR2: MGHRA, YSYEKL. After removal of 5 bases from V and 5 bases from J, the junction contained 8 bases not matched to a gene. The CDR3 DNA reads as TGCGCCAGCAGCTCGGGACTAGGTCGCAACAATGAGCAGTTCTTC. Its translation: CASSSGLGRNNEQFF.

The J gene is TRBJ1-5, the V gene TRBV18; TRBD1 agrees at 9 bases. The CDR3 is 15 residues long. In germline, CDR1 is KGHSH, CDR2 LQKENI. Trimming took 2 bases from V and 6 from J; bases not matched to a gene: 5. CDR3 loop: CASSPMGQGSQPQHF. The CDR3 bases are TGTGCCAGCTCACCAATGGGACAGGGAAGTCAGCCCCAGCATTTT.

CDR3 loop: CASSLAKGIYEQYF. Written as DNA, the CDR3 is TGCGCCAGCAGCTTGGCCAAGGGGATCTACGAGCAGTACTTC. This chain uses TRBV5-1 with TRBJ2-4; TRBD1 might be the D (5 bases). TRBJ2-7 explains the end of the DNA better; the J call may be wrong. The CDR3 covers 14 residues. Germline V gene data show CDR1 as SGHRS and CDR2 as YFSETQ.

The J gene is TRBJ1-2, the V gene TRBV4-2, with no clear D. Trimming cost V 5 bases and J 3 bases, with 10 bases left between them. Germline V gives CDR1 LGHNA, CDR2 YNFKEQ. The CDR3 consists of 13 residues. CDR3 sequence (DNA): TGTGCCAGCAGCACCCATACCTACTATGGCTACACCTTC. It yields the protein CASSTHTYYGYTF.

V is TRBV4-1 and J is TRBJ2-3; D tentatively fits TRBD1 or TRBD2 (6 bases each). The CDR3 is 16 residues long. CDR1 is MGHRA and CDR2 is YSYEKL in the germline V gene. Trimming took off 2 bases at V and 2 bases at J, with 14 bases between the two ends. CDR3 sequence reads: CASSQPLGGTTDTQYF. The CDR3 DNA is TGCGCCAGCAGCCAACCTCTCGGGGGCACCACAGATACGCAGTATTTT.

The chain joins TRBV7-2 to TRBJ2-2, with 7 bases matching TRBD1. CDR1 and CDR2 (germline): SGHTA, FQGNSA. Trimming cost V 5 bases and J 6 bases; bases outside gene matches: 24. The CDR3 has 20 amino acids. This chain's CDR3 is CASSNPTGTANMGVAGELFF. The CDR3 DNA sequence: TGTGCCAGCAGCAATCCGACCGGGACAGCAAACATGGGGGTTGCCGGGGAGCTGTTTTTT.

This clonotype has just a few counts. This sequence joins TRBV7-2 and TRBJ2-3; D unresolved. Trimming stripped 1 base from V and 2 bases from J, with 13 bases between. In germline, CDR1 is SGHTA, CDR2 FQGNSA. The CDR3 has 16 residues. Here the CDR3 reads CASSLEIRVTTDTQYF. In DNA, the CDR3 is TGTGCCAGCAGCTTAGAGATCCGGGTCACCACAGATACGCAGTATTTT.

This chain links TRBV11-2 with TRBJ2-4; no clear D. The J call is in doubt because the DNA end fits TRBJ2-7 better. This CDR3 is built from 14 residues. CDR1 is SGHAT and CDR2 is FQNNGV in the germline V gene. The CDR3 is CASSLHTASYEQYF. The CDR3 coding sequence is TGTGCCAGCAGCTTACATACAGCAAGCTACGAGCAGTACTTC.